The source of this T cell receptor (beta chain) is a study of shared clonotypes between healthy human individuals. This clone came up once. How the authors handled the data: As immunoSEQ supplied junction-only sequences (without quality scores), filtering differed. Profiling relied on immunoSEQ multiplex PCR, and the TCRdb table lists in-frame clones only, not all of them. V and J calls plus clone size are reproduced from that table; the DNA served to infer D and trimming. The data hold more than 2,000,000 clones, with around nine tenths observed a single time. CDR1 and CDR2 (germline): SGHRS, YFSETQ. The CDR3 sequence is 13 residues long. V was clipped by 6 bases and J by 2 bases, with 8 bases between them.

The clonotype was recovered from a man between 18 and 29 years old in good health. The chain couples TRBV5-1 to TRBJ2-2; D is uncertain. The sequencing sample was made of naive CD4+ T cells sorted from blood. This sample's subset: CD45RA+ positively selected. CDR3 in amino acids: CASTAPNTGELFF. CDR3 coding DNA: TGCGCCAGCACCGCCCCAAACACCGGGGAGCTGTTTTTT.